Listed below are T cell receptor beta chains from one sample, sequenced in a study of immune evolution from preneoplasia to lung adenocarcinoma. Profiling relied on immunoSEQ multiplex PCR, and the TCRdb table lists in-frame clones only, not all of them. The table records some 6,100 clones, 78% of them present only once. The sequenced material came from FFPE lung adenocarcinoma in situ tissue. The source is a donor at least 70 years old with lung adenocarcinoma. The CDR3 runs from the conserved cysteine through the conserved F or W. The D gene is left open where the match is weak. Size values are once, few and many counts, or a class for expanded clones, and some rows have none.

DNA	CDR3	V	J	size	length	D
TGTGCCAGCGGGACTAGCGGATACACCGGGGAGCTGTTTTTT	CASGTSGYTGELFF	TRBV28	TRBJ2-2	NA	14	TRBD2
TGTGCCAGCAGTGAAAAGGTCAGCAATCAGCCCCAGCATTTT	CASSEKVSNQPQHF	TRBV6-1	TRBJ1-5	NA	14	NA
TGCAGCGTATTAGTAGCAGGGCGCTACGAGCAGTACTTC	CSVLVAGRYEQYF	TRBV29-1	TRBJ2-7	NA	13	NA
TGTGCCAGCAGCCCCCGACAAAACTATGGCTACACCTTC	CASSPRQNYGYTF	TRBV11-3	TRBJ1-2	NA	13	NA
TGTGCCACCAAGGGGTGGAGCAATCAGCCCCAGCATTTT	CATKGWSNQPQHF	TRBV2	TRBJ1-5	NA	13	NA
TGTGCCAGCAGCGGGGTACTAGCGGGGAGGGATACGCAGTATTTT	CASSGVLAGRDTQYF	TRBV5-4	TRBJ2-3	NA	15	TRBD2
TGTGCCAGCAGCTCGGGGGCAAGACCCTACGAGCAGTACTTC	CASSSGARPYEQYF	TRBV5-6	TRBJ2-7	NA	14	NA
TGTGCCAGCAGCTTAGACCCCAGCATGAACACTGAAGCTTTCTTT	CASSLDPSMNTEAFF	TRBV11-2	TRBJ1-1	NA	15	NA
TGCGCCAGCAGCTTGAGGGAGGTCCAGTACTTC	CASSLREVQYF	TRBV5-1	TRBJ2-5	NA	11	NA
TGCGCCAGCAGCTCAGGGGGACGCACTGAAGCTTTCTTT	CASSSGGRTEAFF	TRBV5-1	TRBJ1-1	NA	13	TRBD1
TGTGCCAGCAGCCTGAGGAACTCCTACGAGCAGTACTTC	CASSLRNSYEQYF	TRBV5-6	TRBJ2-7	NA	13	NA
TGCGCCAGCAGCTTGGGACTAGTTCCCGGACGATACGGGGAGCTGTTTTTT	CASSLGLVPGRYGELFF	TRBV5-1	TRBJ2-2	NA	17	NA
TGTGCCAGCAGCCCAACAGTGGGGAGCGGGGGCGAGCAGTACTTC	CASSPTVGSGGEQYF	TRBV7-2	TRBJ2-7	NA	15	TRBD2
TGTGCATATTCGGGCCTCTCCTACGAGCAGTACTTC	CAYSGLSYEQYF	TRBV30	TRBJ2-7	NA	12	NA
TGTGCCAGCAGACTCGTTAGCGATGAGCAGTTCTTC	CASRLVSDEQFF	TRBV28	TRBJ2-1	NA	12	NA
TGTGCCAGTAGTATACAGGGTTACGGCTACACCTTC	CASSIQGYGYTF	TRBV19	TRBJ1-2	NA	12	NA
TGTGCCAGCGGGTTGGGTGGCTACACCTTC	CASGLGGYTF	TRBV6-6	TRBJ1-2	NA	10	NA
TGTGCCAGCTCACCACCGGACGGGGCCCGCAATGAAAAACTGTTTTTT	CASSPPDGARNEKLFF	TRBV18	TRBJ1-4	NA	16	NA
TGTGCCAGCAGCCCCTTCACGAACACTGAAGCTTTCTTT	CASSPFTNTEAFF	TRBV9	TRBJ1-1	NA	13	NA
TGTGCCAGCAGCCTTTGGGCCCCTAGGGGGCTTGCTTTCTTT	CASSLWAPRGLAFF	TRBV28	TRBJ1-1	NA	14	TRBD1
TGTGCCAGCAGCCGACTGGACGGAGGCAATCAGCCCCAGCATTTT	CASSRLDGGNQPQHF	TRBV6-5	TRBJ1-5	NA	15	NA
TGTGCCAGCAGCGTAGGCGGGAGCGGTCTCAATGAGCAGTTCTTC	CASSVGGSGLNEQFF	TRBV9	TRBJ2-1	NA	15	TRBD2
TGCGCCAGCAGTGAGTCAGAAGGGAGAGAGACCCAGTACTTC	CASSESEGRETQYF	TRBV10-1	TRBJ2-5	NA	14	NA
TGTGCCAGTAGTTTAGGGGTGGGGGAGACCCAGTACTTC	CASSLGVGETQYF	TRBV19	TRBJ2-5	NA	13	NA
TGTGCCACCAGCAGAGATCCGGCAGCAGATACGCAGTATTTT	CATSRDPAADTQYF	TRBV15	TRBJ2-3	NA	14	NA
TGCGCCAGCACCCGACAGGGGCGAAGCACAGATACGCAGTATTTT	CASTRQGRSTDTQYF	TRBV4-1	TRBJ2-3	NA	15	TRBD1
TGTGCCAGCAGCTTCAGGAGCTCTGGAAACACCATATATTTT	CASSFRSSGNTIYF	TRBV19	TRBJ1-3	NA	14	NA
TGTGCCTGGAGTGTACGCTTCTTGGACACTGAAGCTTTCTTT	CAWSVRFLDTEAFF	TRBV30	TRBJ1-1	once	14	NA
TGCGCCAGCAACTCACAGGGGGCCGGGGACGAGCAGTACTTC	CASNSQGAGDEQYF	TRBV5-1	TRBJ2-7	once	14	TRBD1